This paragraph reports one T cell receptor (beta chain). This sample was included in a study of OX40 agonist ivuxolimab in advanced cancers. About the research overall: Averaging about 60 years in age, with a range of roughly 23 to 80, the cohort was approximately 84% male.

The protocol was immunoSEQ multiplex PCR, while the TCRdb copy is restricted to in-frame clones and leaves out a portion. The repertoire includes more than 85,000 clones, around nine tenths of them detected once, and roughly 0.33% sits in the top ten. The CDR3 spans 14 residues. The V gene's germline CDR1 is MDHEN and CDR2 SYDVKM. V shed 2 bases, J shed 6 bases, and the junction held 2 bases outside the gene matches. This chain joins TRBV28 and TRBJ2-2; 8 bases fit TRBD1. This sequence originates from an adult with an advanced solid tumor such as melanoma, head and neck, liver or kidney cancer. The starting material was CD4+ or CD8+ T cells sorted from blood, obtained in a trial of the OX40 agonist ivuxolimab. The CDR3 sequence: CASSLVQGAGELFF. DNA of the CDR3: TGTGCCAGCAGTTTAGTACAGGGGGCCGGGGAGCTGTTTTTT.